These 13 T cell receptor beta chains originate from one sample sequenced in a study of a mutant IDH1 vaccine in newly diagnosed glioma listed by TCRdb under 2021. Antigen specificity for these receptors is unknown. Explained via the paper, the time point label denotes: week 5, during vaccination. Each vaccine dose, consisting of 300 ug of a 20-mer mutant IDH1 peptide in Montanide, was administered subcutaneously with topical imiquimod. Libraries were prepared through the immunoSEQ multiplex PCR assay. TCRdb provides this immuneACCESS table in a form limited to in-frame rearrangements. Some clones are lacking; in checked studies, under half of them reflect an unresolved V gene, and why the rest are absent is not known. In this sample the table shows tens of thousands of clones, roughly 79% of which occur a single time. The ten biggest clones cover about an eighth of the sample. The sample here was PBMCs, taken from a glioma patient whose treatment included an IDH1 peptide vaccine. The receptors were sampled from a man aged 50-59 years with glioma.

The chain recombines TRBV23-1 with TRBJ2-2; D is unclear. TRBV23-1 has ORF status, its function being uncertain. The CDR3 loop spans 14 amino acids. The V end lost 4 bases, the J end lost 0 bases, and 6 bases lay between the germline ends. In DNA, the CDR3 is TGCGCCAGCAGTCTGGACGCGAACACCGGGGAGCTGTTTTTT. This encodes CASSLDANTGELFF.

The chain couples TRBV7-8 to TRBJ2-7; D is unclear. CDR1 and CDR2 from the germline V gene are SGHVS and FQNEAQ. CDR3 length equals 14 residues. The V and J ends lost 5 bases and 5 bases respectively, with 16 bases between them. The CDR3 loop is CASSHSTLRHEQYF. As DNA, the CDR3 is TGTGCCAGCAGCCACAGTACCCTGCGGCACGAGCAGTACTTC.

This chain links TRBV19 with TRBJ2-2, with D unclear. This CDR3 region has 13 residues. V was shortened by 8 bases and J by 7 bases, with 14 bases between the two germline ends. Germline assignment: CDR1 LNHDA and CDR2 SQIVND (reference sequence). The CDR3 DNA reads TGTGCCAGTTGCGCAGGTCCAGGCGGGGAGCTGTTTTTT. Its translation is CASCAGPGGELFF.

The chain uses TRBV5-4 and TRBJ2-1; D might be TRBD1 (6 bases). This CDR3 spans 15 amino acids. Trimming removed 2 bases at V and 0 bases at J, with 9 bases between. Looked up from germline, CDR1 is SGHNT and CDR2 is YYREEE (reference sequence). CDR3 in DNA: TGTGCCAGCAGCTTTACAGGGAGCTCCTACAATGAGCAGTTCTTC. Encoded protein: CASSFTGSSYNEQFF.

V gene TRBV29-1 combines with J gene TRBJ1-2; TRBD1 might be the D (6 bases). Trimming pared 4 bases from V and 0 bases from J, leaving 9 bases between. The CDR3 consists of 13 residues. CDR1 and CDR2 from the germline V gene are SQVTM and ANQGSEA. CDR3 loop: CSVGRTANYGYTF. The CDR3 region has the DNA TGCAGCGTTGGCCGGACAGCTAACTATGGCTACACCTTC.

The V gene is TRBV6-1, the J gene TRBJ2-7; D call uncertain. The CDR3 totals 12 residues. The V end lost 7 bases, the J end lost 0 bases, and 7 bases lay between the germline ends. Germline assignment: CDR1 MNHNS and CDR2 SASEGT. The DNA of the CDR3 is TGTGCCAGCACGGACCACTCCTACGAGCAGTACTTC. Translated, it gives CASTDHSYEQYF.

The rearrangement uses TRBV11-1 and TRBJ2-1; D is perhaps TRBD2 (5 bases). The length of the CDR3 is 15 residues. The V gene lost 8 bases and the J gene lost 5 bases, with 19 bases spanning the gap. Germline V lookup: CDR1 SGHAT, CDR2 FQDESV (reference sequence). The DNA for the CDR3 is TGTGCCAGCGGTTGGAGAGTTAGCGAGAACAATGAGCAGTTCTTC. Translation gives CASGWRVSENNEQFF.

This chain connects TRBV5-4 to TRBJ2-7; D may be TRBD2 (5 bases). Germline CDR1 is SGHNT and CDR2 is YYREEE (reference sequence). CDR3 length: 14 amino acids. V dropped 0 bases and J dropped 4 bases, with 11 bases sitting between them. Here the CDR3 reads CASSLARTPYEQYF. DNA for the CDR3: TGTGCCAGCAGCTTGGCTCGGACTCCTTACGAGCAGTACTTC.

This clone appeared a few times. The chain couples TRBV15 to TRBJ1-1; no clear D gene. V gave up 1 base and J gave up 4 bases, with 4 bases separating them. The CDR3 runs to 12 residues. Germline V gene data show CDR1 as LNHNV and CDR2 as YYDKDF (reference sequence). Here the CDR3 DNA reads TGTGCCACCAGCAGAGGGGGCACTGAAGCTTTCTTT. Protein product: CATSRGGTEAFF.

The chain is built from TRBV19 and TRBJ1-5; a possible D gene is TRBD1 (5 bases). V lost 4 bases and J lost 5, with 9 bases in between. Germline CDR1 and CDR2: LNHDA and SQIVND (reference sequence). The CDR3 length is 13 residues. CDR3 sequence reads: CASSNLGDQPQHF. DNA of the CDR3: TGTGCCAGTAGTAATCTGGGGGATCAGCCCCAGCATTTT.

CDR3 nucleotide sequence: TGTGCCAGCAGCTTAACAGGGGATGGCTACGAGCAGTACTTC. The encoded protein is CASSLTGDGYEQYF. This chain connects TRBV7-9 to TRBJ2-7, with 7 bases matching TRBD1. J lost 3 bases, V lost 2 bases, and 4 bases had no gene match. Germline assignment: CDR1 SEHNR and CDR2 FQNEAQ (reference sequence). The CDR3 totals 14 residues.

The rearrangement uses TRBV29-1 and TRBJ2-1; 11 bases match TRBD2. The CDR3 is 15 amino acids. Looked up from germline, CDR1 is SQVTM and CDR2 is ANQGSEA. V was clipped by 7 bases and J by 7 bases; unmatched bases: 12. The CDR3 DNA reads TGCAGCGGGGCACCACTAGCGGGGGCCCGGAATGAGCAGTTCTTC. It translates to CSGAPLAGARNEQFF.

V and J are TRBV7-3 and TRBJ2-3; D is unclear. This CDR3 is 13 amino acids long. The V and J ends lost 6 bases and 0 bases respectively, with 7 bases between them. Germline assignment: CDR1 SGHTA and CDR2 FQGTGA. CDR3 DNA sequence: TGTGCCAGCAGTAGTTCTAGCACAGATACGCAGTATTTT. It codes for CASSSSSTDTQYF.